The 20 T cell receptor beta chains presented below share a single source sample, sequenced in a study of blood T cell repertoires in COVID-19. The protocol was immunoSEQ multiplex PCR, while the TCRdb copy is restricted to in-frame clones and leaves out a portion. The sample holds around 300,000 clones, about 89% seen once. The sample consisted of peripheral blood. These receptors were taken from a woman in her twenties or thirties with COVID-19, enrolled during active disease.

The chain employs TRBV6-1 and TRBJ2-7; TRBD1 matches 7 bases. V lost 5 bases and J lost 0; bases outside the gene matches: 4. Germline lookup yields CDR1 MNHNS and CDR2 SASEGT. The CDR3 extends over 14 amino acids. CDR3 sequence reads: CASSYGDSSYEQYF. CDR3 DNA: TGTGCCAGCAGTTATGGGGACAGCTCCTACGAGCAGTACTTC.

This clone is a singleton in its sample. This chain uses TRBV4-1 with TRBJ1-2; D not resolved. V was clipped by 6 bases and J by 1 base, with 18 bases between them. The V gene's germline CDR1 is MGHRA and CDR2 YSYEKL. The CDR3 length is 16 residues. The CDR3 sequence is CASSLRAPGGNYGYTF. The CDR3 DNA reads as TGCGCCAGCAGTCTCCGGGCCCCAGGAGGTAACTATGGCTACACCTTC.

J is TRBJ2-3 and V is TRBV5-1; 9 bases line up with TRBD1. This CDR3 comprises 15 residues. Per the germline V gene, CDR1 is SGHRS and CDR2 is YFSETQ. V lost 2 bases, J lost 6 bases, and 7 bases stayed unmatched. CDR3 sequence: CASSLGTGPADTQYF. The CDR3 DNA reads TGCGCCAGCAGCTTAGGGACAGGGCCCGCGGATACGCAGTATTTT.

The chain recombines TRBV9 with TRBJ1-1, with D tentatively TRBD1 (5 bases). This CDR3 region has 15 residues. Germline lookup yields CDR1 SGDLS and CDR2 YYNGEE. V was pared by 0 bases and J by 7 bases, with 16 bases between. The CDR3 sequence is CASSVVGGKVGEAFF. In nucleotides, the CDR3 is TGTGCCAGCAGCGTAGTCGGGGGTAAGGTCGGTGAAGCTTTCTTT. The complete variable domain, with remaining parts taken from reference TRBV9 and TRBJ1-1, reads DSGVTQTPKHLITATGQRVTLRCSPRSGDLSVYWYQQSLDQGLQFLIQYYNGEERAKGNILERFSAQQFPDLHSELNLSSLELGDSALYFCASSVVGGKVGEAFFGQGTRLTVV.

This clone was seen more than once but under ten times. V is TRBV4-1 and J is TRBJ1-6, with 7 bases fitting TRBD1. V gave up 1 base and J gave up 8 bases; unmatched junction bases: 5. Looked up from germline, CDR1 is MGHRA and CDR2 is YSYEKL. The CDR3 is 15 amino acids. The CDR3 region has the DNA TGCGCCAGCAGCCAAGCCGACAGGGACGATTCACCCCTCCACTTT. Translated: CASSQADRDDSPLHF.

J is TRBJ2-1 and V is TRBV11-3; 7 bases map to TRBD2. From germline, CDR1 is SGHNT and CDR2 YENEEA. The CDR3 sequence is 15 residues long. V lost 3 bases to trimming and J lost 5 bases; unmatched junction nucleotides: 7. The CDR3 loop reads CASSFGGGPDNEQFF. The CDR3 DNA reads TGTGCCAGCAGCTTTGGGGGAGGGCCGGACAATGAGCAGTTCTTC.

V usage is TRBV28 and J usage is TRBJ2-5; D might be TRBD1 (5 bases). V lost 3 bases to trimming and J lost 5 bases, with 25 bases between them. Germline V gene sequence: CDR1 MDHEN, CDR2 SYDVKM. CDR3 size: 18 residues. CDR3 loop: CASSFNSDTGVFRETQYF. DNA of the CDR3: TGTGCCAGCAGTTTTAACTCGGACACGGGTGTCTTCAGGGAGACCCAGTACTTC.

The chain carries TRBV6-1 and TRBJ1-6; D remains unclear. Looked up from germline, CDR1 is MNHNS and CDR2 is SASEGT. CDR3 length: 16 amino acids. Trimming cost V 2 bases and J 6 bases, with 14 bases left between them. The CDR3 loop is CASSETGFTRNSPLHF. The CDR3 nucleotides read TGTGCCAGCAGTGAAACGGGGTTTACGCGTAATTCACCCCTCCACTTT.

The chain uses TRBV7-9 and TRBJ1-4; D gene uncertain. Looked up from germline, CDR1 is SEHNR and CDR2 is FQNEAQ (reference sequence). With 5 bases removed from V and 8 bases from J, the gap between germline ends came to 9 bases. The CDR3 extends over 12 amino acids. The CDR3 here is CASSGLEEKLFF. CDR3 in DNA: TGTGCCAGCAGCGGCCTGGAGGAAAAACTGTTTTTT.

This clone occurred a few times. The chain couples TRBV2 to TRBJ1-5; D may be TRBD1 (6 bases). This CDR3 is built from 13 residues. The V end was cut by 7 bases, the J end by 7 bases, with 14 bases between. CDR1 is SNHLY, CDR2 FYNNEI, per germline. The DNA for the CDR3 is TGTGCCAGCAACCCGGGACAAGGCCAGCCCCAGCATTTT. The encoded protein is CASNPGQGQPQHF.

This chain joins TRBV25-1 and TRBJ1-2; 8 bases are shared with TRBD1. Per the germline V gene, CDR1 is MGHDK and CDR2 is SYGVNS. J lost 6 bases, V lost 3 bases, and 6 bases had no gene match. This CDR3 has 14 residues. The CDR3 is CASSDRGLPDGYTF. In nucleotides, the CDR3 is TGTGCCAGCAGTGACAGGGGGCTCCCTGATGGCTACACCTTC.

The gene calls are TRBV6-6 and TRBJ1-1; the match to TRBD1 covers 9 bases. This CDR3 has 15 residues. After removal of 5 bases from V and 4 bases from J, the junction contained 8 bases not matched to a gene. Per the germline V gene, CDR1 is MNHNY and CDR2 is SVGAGI (reference sequence). Here the CDR3 reads CASSNEQGASTEAFF. The CDR3 region has the DNA TGTGCCAGCAGTAACGAACAGGGGGCCAGCACTGAAGCTTTCTTT.

The chain combines TRBV24-1 with TRBJ2-5; tentatively, D is TRBD2 (7 bases). The CDR3 is 14 amino acids. V was pared by 2 bases and J by 7 bases, with 13 bases between. CDR1 and CDR2 (germline): KGHDR, SFDVKD. CDR3 sequence (DNA): TGTGCCACCAGTGATTCAGGGGCGGGAGTGACCCAGTACTTC. Translation gives CATSDSGAGVTQYF.

This chain links TRBV3-1 (or the pseudogene TRBV3-2) with TRBJ1-5, with a tentative D call TRBD1 (5 bases). Trimming pared 4 bases from V and 4 bases from J, leaving 11 bases between. The CDR3 extends over 14 amino acids. Germline CDR1 reads LGHDT; CDR2 reads YNNKEL (reference sequence). The CDR3 loop reads CASSPDSLNQPQHF. CDR3 nucleotides: TGTGCCAGCAGCCCAGACAGTCTTAATCAGCCCCAGCATTTT.

This clone is a singleton in its sample. The chain uses TRBV18 and TRBJ2-1, with D perhaps TRBD2 (5 bases). The CDR3 is 13 amino acids. CDR1 is KGHSH and CDR2 is LQKENI in the germline V gene. Trimming stripped 4 bases from V and 5 bases from J, with 9 bases between. The CDR3 protein is CASSQRRDNEQFF. As DNA, the CDR3 is TGTGCCAGCTCACAGCGGAGAGACAATGAGCAGTTCTTC.

The gene calls are TRBV5-1 and TRBJ2-7; the match to TRBD2 covers 8 bases. V was pared by 4 bases and J by 2 bases, with 8 bases of the junction left unmatched. The CDR3 has 15 amino acids. CDR1 is SGHRS, CDR2 YFSETQ, per germline. The CDR3 here is CASSRISGSPYEQYF. In DNA form, the CDR3 reads TGCGCCAGCAGCCGGATAAGCGGGAGTCCCTACGAGCAGTACTTC.

This chain uses TRBV6-5 with TRBJ1-6; 9 nucleotides align to TRBD1. J lost 7 bases, V lost 4 bases, and 2 bases had no gene match. The CDR3 runs 14 residues. CDR1 is MNHEY, CDR2 SVGAGI, per germline. The CDR3 loop is CASSWDRENSPLHF. The DNA for the CDR3 is TGTGCCAGCAGTTGGGACAGGGAAAATTCACCCCTCCACTTT.

The chain links TRBV3-1 (or the pseudogene TRBV3-2) to TRBJ1-6; perhaps TRBD1 as D (5 bases). V was shortened by 0 bases and J by 9 bases, with 15 bases between the two germline ends. The germline V gene encodes CDR1 LGHDT and CDR2 YNNKEL (reference sequence). The CDR3 sequence is 16 residues long. This chain's CDR3 is CASSQDWGSIGSPLHF. The CDR3 DNA sequence: TGTGCCAGCAGCCAAGATTGGGGCAGTATTGGTTCACCCCTCCACTTT.

The chain has TRBV5-5 and TRBJ1-5; D is ambiguous. This CDR3 has 14 residues. Trimming cost V 2 bases and J 7 bases, with 13 bases left between them. Germline lookup yields CDR1 SGHKS and CDR2 YYEKEE (reference sequence). The chain's CDR3 is CASSLAGIGQPQHF. In DNA, the CDR3 is TGTGCCAGCAGCTTAGCGGGCATTGGCCAGCCCCAGCATTTT.

The chain employs TRBV5-8 and TRBJ1-1, with D perhaps matching TRBD1 (6 bases). The V gene lost 3 bases and the J gene lost 8 bases, with 11 bases spanning the gap. Germline V gives CDR1 SGHTS, CDR2 YDEGEE. The CDR3 is 12 amino acids. The chain's CDR3 is CASSSETGEAFF. CDR3 nucleotides: TGTGCCAGCAGCTCCGAGACAGGAGAAGCTTTCTTT. Based on the CDR3 plus reference TRBV5-8 and TRBJ1-1, the full variable domain is EAGVTQSPTHLIKTRGQQATLRCSPISGHTSVYWYQQALGLGLQFLLWYDEGEERNRGNFPPRFSGRQFPNYSSELNVNALELEDSALYLCASSSETGEAFFGQGTRLTVV.